Presented here are 10 T cell receptor beta chains from one specimen sequenced in a study of OX40 agonist ivuxolimab in advanced cancers. Assay: immunoSEQ multiplex PCR; the TCRdb copy retains only in-frame clones and omits some. Of roughly 70,000 clones listed, more than 75% were seen once; the top ten hold about 0.42%. The sample in question was CD4+ or CD8+ T cells sorted from blood, obtained in a trial of the OX40 agonist ivuxolimab. These receptor sequences come from an adult with an advanced solid tumor such as melanoma, head and neck, liver or kidney cancer.

This chain connects TRBV5-1 to TRBJ1-1, with 7 bases that match TRBD1. The CDR3 covers 16 residues. Germline values: CDR1 SGHRS, CDR2 YFSETQ. With 1 base clipped from V and 4 bases from J, the junction kept 10 bases outside the gene matches. The CDR3 region has the DNA TGCGCCAGCAGCTTGCAAACAGGGGCTGCTGGCACTGAAGCTTTCTTT. It is translated as CASSLQTGAAGTEAFF.

The J gene is TRBJ1-1, the V gene TRBV19; 7 nucleotides align to TRBD1. Germline trimming cut 6 bases from V and 3 bases from J; bases unmatched to any gene: 10. Germline assignment: CDR1 LNHDA and CDR2 SQIVND (reference sequence). The CDR3 is made up of 15 amino acids. Written as DNA, the CDR3 is TGTGCCAGTAGCCCCTCGACAGGGCGCTACACTGAAGCTTTCTTT. Amino acid sequence: CASSPSTGRYTEAFF.

In its sample, this clone was seen a few times. V is TRBV19 and J is TRBJ1-2, with D possibly matching TRBD1 (6 bases). Germline CDR1 reads LNHDA; CDR2 reads SQIVND (reference sequence). V lost 5 bases and J 8 bases, leaving 21 bases between the germline ends. This CDR3 has 15 amino acids. CDR3 sequence: CASSPPGGGSYGYTF. In DNA, the CDR3 is TGTGCCAGTAGTCCTCCGGGAGGGGGTTCCTACGGCTACACCTTC.

In this sample, this clone turned up once. The rearrangement links TRBV9 to TRBJ1-2; D is unresolved. The CDR3 sequence is 15 residues long. With 0 bases removed from V and 7 bases from J, the gap between germline ends came to 16 bases. Germline CDR1 and CDR2: SGDLS and YYNGEE. CDR3 sequence (DNA): TGTGCCAGCAGCGTAGTGGACGACGGGCCCTCTGGCTACACCTTC. This translates into CASSVVDDGPSGYTF. Full variable domain (remainder filled in from reference TRBV9 and TRBJ1-2): DSGVTQTPKHLITATGQRVTLRCSPRSGDLSVYWYQQSLDQGLQFLIQYYNGEERAKGNILERFSAQQFPDLHSELNLSSLELGDSALYFCASSVVDDGPSGYTFGSGTRLTVV.

This clone came up a few times. V is TRBV19 and J is TRBJ2-3, with D possibly TRBD1 on 6 matching bases. The V and J ends lost 9 bases and 2 bases respectively, with 15 bases between them. The CDR3 is 14 residues long. Germline V CDR1 and CDR2: LNHDA, SQIVND (reference sequence). CDR3 protein: CASRPPGDTDTQYF. The CDR3 nucleotides are TGTGCCAGCAGACCCCCAGGGGACACAGATACGCAGTATTTT.

This rearrangement joins TRBV7-2 to TRBJ2-1; TRBD1 is a possible D gene (5 bases). The CDR3 is made up of 15 amino acids. V lost 2 bases and J lost 6, with 14 bases in between. Germline V CDR1 and CDR2: SGHTA, FQGNSA. CDR3 in amino acids: CASSLWQGALNEQFF. The CDR3 coding sequence is TGTGCCAGCAGCTTATGGCAGGGTGCCCTCAATGAGCAGTTCTTC.

J is TRBJ1-1 and V is TRBV28, with D perhaps TRBD1 (5 bases). The CDR3 runs to 13 residues. Germline CDR1 and CDR2: MDHEN and SYDVKM. The V gene lost 6 bases and the J gene lost 2 bases, with 10 bases spanning the gap. This CDR3 reads CASSPTANTEAFF. DNA for the CDR3: TGTGCCAGCAGCCCGACAGCTAACACTGAAGCTTTCTTT.

The chain employs TRBV19 and TRBJ2-3; 9 positions agree with TRBD2. The V and J ends lost 4 bases and 8 bases, in that order; junction bases with no gene match: 13. CDR3 size: 16 residues. Germline V CDR1 and CDR2: LNHDA, SQIVND (reference sequence). In nucleotides, the CDR3 is TGTGCCAGTAGTAATCCGACTAGCGGCCTCTCTGGTACGCAGTATTTT. Translated, it gives CASSNPTSGLSGTQYF. The full variable domain, with the rest looked up from reference TRBV19 and TRBJ2-3, is DGGITQSPKYLFRKEGQNVTLSCEQNLNHDAMYWYRQDPGQGLRLIYYSQIVNDFQKGDIAEGYSVSREKKESFPLTVTSAQKNPTAFYLCASSNPTSGLSGTQYFGPGTRLTVL.

This chain joins TRBV10-1 and TRBJ2-1, with 9 nucleotides matching TRBD2. This CDR3 comprises 12 residues. V dropped 6 bases and J dropped 10; count of bases not matched to a gene: 4. Germline-derived CDR1 and CDR2 are WNHNN and SYGVQD (reference sequence). DNA for the CDR3: TGCGCCAGCAGGAGCACTAGCGGGGAGCAGTTCTTC. Protein sequence: CASRSTSGEQFF.

This rearrangement joins TRBV10-1 to TRBJ2-1, with D unresolved. The germline V and J ends were trimmed by 4 bases and 1 base, with 8 bases remaining between them. The CDR3 sequence is 14 residues long. The germline gives CDR1 WNHNN, CDR2 SYGVQD (reference sequence). CDR3 DNA: TGCGCCAGCAGTGCGAATCCATCCTACAATGAGCAGTTCTTC. Translating gives CASSANPSYNEQFF.